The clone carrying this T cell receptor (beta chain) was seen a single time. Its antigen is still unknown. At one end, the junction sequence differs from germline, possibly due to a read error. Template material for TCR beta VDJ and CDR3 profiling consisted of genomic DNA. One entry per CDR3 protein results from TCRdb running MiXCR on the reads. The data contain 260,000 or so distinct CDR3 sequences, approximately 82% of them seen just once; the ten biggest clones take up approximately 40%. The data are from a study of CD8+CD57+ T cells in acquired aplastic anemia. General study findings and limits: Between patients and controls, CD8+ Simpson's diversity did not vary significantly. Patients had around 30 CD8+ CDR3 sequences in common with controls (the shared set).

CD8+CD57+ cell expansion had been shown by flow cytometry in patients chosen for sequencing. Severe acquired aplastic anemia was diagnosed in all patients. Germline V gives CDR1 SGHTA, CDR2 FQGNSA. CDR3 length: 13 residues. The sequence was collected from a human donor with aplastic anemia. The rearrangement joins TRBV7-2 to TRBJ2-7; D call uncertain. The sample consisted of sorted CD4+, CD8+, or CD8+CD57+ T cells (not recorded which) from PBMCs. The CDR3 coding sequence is TGCGCCAGCAGCCCCGCTGGAGACCCCGAGCAGTACTTC. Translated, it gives CASSPAGDPEQYF. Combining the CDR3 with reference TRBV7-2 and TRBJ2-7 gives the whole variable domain GAGVSQSPSNKVTEKGKDVELRCDPISGHTALYWYRQSLGQGLEFLIYFQGNSAPDKSGLPSDRFSAERTGGSVSTLTIQRTQQEDSAVYLCASSPAGDPEQYFGPGTRLTVT.